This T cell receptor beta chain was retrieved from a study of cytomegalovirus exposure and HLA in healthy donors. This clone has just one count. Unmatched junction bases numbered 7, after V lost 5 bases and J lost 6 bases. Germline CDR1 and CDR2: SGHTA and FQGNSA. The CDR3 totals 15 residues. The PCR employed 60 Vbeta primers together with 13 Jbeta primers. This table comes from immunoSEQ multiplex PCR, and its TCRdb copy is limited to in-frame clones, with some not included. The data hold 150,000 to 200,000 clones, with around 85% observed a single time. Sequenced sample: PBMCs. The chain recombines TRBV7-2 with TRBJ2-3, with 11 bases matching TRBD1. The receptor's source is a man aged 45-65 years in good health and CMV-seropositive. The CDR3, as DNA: TGTGCCAGCAGCGTAAGGACAGGGGGCAGTGATACGCAGTATTTT. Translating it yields CASSVRTGGSDTQYF.